This T cell receptor beta chain was sequenced during a study of cytomegalovirus exposure and HLA in healthy donors. On the study more broadly: Among the approximately 400 genotyped donors, around 85% were placed in the Caucasian-associated ancestry cluster. General study findings and limits: Donors were assumed by presence/absence analyses to have roughly uniform sequencing depth. Earlier analysis looked at TCR beta V segments, and most were productive about 90% or about 30% of the time.

The V end was cut by 4 bases, the J end by 5 bases, with 5 bases between. In germline, CDR1 is SGHRS, CDR2 YFSETQ. This CDR3 comprises 11 residues. In the case of this clone: Its target is unknown.

PCR used 60 Vbeta primers and 13 Jbeta primers. TCRdb's table, derived via immunoSEQ multiplex PCR, lists solely in-frame clones and lacks some. There are 150,000 or so clones in the sample; about 75% occur only once, and almost 6.5% lies in the top ten. The clonotype comes from a man aged 35-49 years in good health and CMV-seropositive. Sequencing used PBMCs. The V and J genes are TRBV5-1 and TRBJ2-3; D gene unclear. The CDR3 sequence is CASSARDTQYF. The DNA for the CDR3 is TGCGCCAGCAGCGCTAGAGATACGCAGTATTTT.